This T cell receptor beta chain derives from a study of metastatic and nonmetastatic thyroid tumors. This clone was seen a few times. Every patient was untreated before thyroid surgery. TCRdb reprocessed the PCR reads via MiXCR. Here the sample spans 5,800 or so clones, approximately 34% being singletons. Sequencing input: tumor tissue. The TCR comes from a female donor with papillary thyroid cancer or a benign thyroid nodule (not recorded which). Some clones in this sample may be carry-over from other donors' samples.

The CDR3 region has the DNA TGTGCCAGCAGTTACGGAGGGCTTCAGCCCCAGCATTTT. It translates to CASSYGGLQPQHF. The chain joins TRBV6-5 to TRBJ1-5; D call uncertain. The germline V gene has CDR1 MNHEY and CDR2 SVGAGI. The ends were cut back, 2 bases at V and 6 bases at J, with 8 bases in the middle. The CDR3 is made up of 13 amino acids.